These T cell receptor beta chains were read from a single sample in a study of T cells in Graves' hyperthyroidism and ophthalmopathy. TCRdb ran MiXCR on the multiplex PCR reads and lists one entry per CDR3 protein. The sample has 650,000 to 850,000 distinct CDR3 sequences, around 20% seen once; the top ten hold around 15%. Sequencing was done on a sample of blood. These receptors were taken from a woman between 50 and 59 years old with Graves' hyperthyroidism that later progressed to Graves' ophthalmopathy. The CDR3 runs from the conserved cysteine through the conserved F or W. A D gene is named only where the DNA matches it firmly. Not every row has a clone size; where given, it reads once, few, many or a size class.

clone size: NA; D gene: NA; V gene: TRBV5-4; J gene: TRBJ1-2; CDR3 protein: CASRSQGAAGYTF; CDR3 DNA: TGTGCCAGCAGATCCCAGGGAGCGGCTGGCTACACCTTC
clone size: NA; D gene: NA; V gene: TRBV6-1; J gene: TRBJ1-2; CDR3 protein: CASSEAHRANYGYTF; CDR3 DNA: TGTGCCAGCAGTGAAGCGCACAGGGCTAACTATGGCTACACCTTC
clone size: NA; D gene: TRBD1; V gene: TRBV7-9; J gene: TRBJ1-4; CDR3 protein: CASSTIQGLREKLFF; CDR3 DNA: TGTGCCAGCAGCACCATACAGGGGTTGAGAGAAAAACTGTTTTTT
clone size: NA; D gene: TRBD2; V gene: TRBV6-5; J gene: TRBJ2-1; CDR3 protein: CASSSGTNNEQFF; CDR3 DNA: TGTGCCAGCAGTTCCGGGACTAACAATGAGCAGTTCTTC
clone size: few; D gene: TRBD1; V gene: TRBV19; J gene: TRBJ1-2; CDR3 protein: CASSGGQAALKVYYGYTF; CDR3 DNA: TGTGCCAGTAGTGGGGGACAGGCGGCACTCAAAGTTTACTATGGCTACACCTTC
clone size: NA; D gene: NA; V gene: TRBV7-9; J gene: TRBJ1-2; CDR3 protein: CASSLRDGRNYGYTF; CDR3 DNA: TGTGCCAGCAGCTTGAGGGACGGACGCAACTATGGCTACACCTTC
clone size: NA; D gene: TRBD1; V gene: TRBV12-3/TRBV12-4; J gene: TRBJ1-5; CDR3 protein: CASTATGGPDQPQHF; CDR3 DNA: TGTGCCAGCACCGCGACAGGGGGCCCCGATCAGCCCCAGCATTTT
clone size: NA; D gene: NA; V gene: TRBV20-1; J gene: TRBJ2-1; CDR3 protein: CSADRYSYNEQFF; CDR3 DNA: TGCAGTGCCGACAGGTACTCCTACAATGAGCAGTTCTTC
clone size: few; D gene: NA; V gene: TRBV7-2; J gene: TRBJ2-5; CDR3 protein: CASSAAQETQYF; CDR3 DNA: TGTGCCAGCAGCGCGGCTCAAGAGACCCAGTACTTC
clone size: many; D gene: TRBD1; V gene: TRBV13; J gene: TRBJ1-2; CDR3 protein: CASSNRDRVYYGYTF; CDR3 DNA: TGTGCCAGCAGCAACCGGGACAGGGTGTACTATGGCTACACCTTC
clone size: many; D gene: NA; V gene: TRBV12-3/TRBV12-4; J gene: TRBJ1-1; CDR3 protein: CASSNRVPEAFF; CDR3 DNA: TGTGCCAGCAGTAACAGGGTCCCTGAAGCTTTCTTT